This entry lists 10 T cell receptor beta chains sequenced from one sample in a study of CD8 T cells in ankylosing spondylitis. TCRdb itself ran the 5' RACE reads through MiXCR, one entry per CDR3 protein. Among just over 350,000 distinct CDR3 sequences listed, 20% were seen once. Sequenced material: blood, either unsorted or a sorted T cell fraction (not recorded which). The receptor set was obtained from a male donor with ankylosing spondylitis or in good health (not recorded which).

This clonotype was detected only a few times. The J gene is TRBJ2-7, the V gene TRBV4-1, with a weak D call TRBD2 (5 bases). Trimming removed 0 bases from V and 1 base from J, with 10 bases in between. The CDR3 length is 15 residues. The germline gives CDR1 MGHRA, CDR2 YSYEKL. Written as DNA, the CDR3 is TGCGCCAGCAGCCAAGAGGTTAGGAGGTCCTACGAGCAGTACTTC. This encodes CASSQEVRRSYEQYF.

The chain links TRBV11-1 to TRBJ2-3, with 11 bases that match TRBD2. V was pared by 2 bases and J by 6 bases, with 10 bases of the junction left unmatched. From germline, CDR1 is SGHAT and CDR2 FQDESV (reference sequence). This CDR3 spans 17 amino acids. The CDR3 region has the DNA TGTGCCAGCAGCTTAACGGCCGGAAGGACTAGCGGGGATACGCAGTATTTT. Protein sequence: CASSLTAGRTSGDTQYF.

J is TRBJ2-7 and V is TRBV19, with a tentative D call TRBD1 (6 bases). V was trimmed by 10 bases and J by 6 bases, leaving 19 bases between them. Germline CDR1 LNHDA, CDR2 SQIVND (reference sequence). The CDR3 has 13 residues. Written as DNA, the CDR3 is TGTGCCACCCGAGCCCCAGGGGTGATCGAGCAGTACTTC. Its translation: CATRAPGVIEQYF.

This chain links TRBV12-3 or TRBV12-4 with TRBJ2-7; D unresolved. The germline V and J ends were trimmed by 0 bases and 4 bases, with 7 bases remaining between them. This CDR3 spans 13 amino acids. CDR3 bases: TGTGCCAGCAGTTTAGCGGTCGTATACGAGCAGTACTTC. Translation gives CASSLAVVYEQYF.

The rearrangement links TRBV6-5 to TRBJ2-7, with 8 bases lining up with TRBD2. V dropped 4 bases and J dropped 5; count of bases not matched to a gene: 7. This CDR3 is 14 amino acids long. Germline assignment: CDR1 MNHEY and CDR2 SVGAGI. CDR3 coding DNA: TGTGCCAGCAGTTCTACGGCGGGGGGCCACGAGCAGTACTTC. This codes for CASSSTAGGHEQYF.

The V gene is TRBV29-1, the J gene TRBJ2-7; TRBD2 might be the D (6 bases). The germline gives CDR1 SQVTM, CDR2 ANQGSEA. Trimming cost V 6 bases and J 4 bases, with 10 bases left between them. The CDR3 consists of 11 residues. The CDR3 DNA is TGCAGCGTCCAAAGCGGGTACGAGCAGTACTTC. Translated: CSVQSGYEQYF.

The genes are TRBV7-8 and TRBJ2-6; possibly TRBD1 or TRBD2 for D (5 bases each). CDR1 SGHVS and CDR2 FQNEAQ come from the germline V gene. Trimming pared 5 bases from V and 0 bases from J, leaving 14 bases between. The CDR3 is made up of 17 amino acids. The CDR3 DNA reads TGTGCCAGCAGCCCCCTGGGGGTCTACTCTGGGGCCAACGTCCTGACTTTC. It specifies CASSPLGVYSGANVLTF.

This clonotype was seen only a few times. This chain joins TRBV28 and TRBJ2-5; a weak D match, TRBD2 (7 bases). There are 16 residues in the CDR3. Germline-derived CDR1 and CDR2 are MDHEN and SYDVKM. V dropped 0 bases and J dropped 2 bases, with 13 bases sitting between them. As DNA, the CDR3 is TGTGCCAGCAGTTTATGGGGGGGGCGCCGGCAAGAGACCCAGTACTTC. It specifies CASSLWGGRRQETQYF.

V gene TRBV12-3 or TRBV12-4 combines with J gene TRBJ2-1; 10 bases match TRBD2. The V segment lost 5 bases and the J segment 4 bases; nucleotides outside the gene matches: 5. The CDR3 spans 15 residues. CDR3: CASSKLAGTYNEQFF. In DNA, the CDR3 is TGTGCCAGCAGTAAACTAGCGGGGACTTACAATGAGCAGTTCTTC.

The chain links TRBV29-1 to TRBJ2-7, with 11 bases fitting TRBD1. The CDR3 has 12 residues. Germline CDR1 and CDR2: SQVTM and ANQGSEA. The V segment lost 7 bases and the J segment 6 bases; nucleotides outside the gene matches: 5. CDR3 in amino acids: CSAGTGGLEQYF. The CDR3 nucleotides are TGCAGCGCCGGGACAGGGGGGCTCGAGCAGTACTTC.